A single TCR beta chain is shown here with its context. Its specificity is not known. V gave up 4 bases and J gave up 0 bases, with 19 bases separating them. Germline CDR1 reads MDHEN; CDR2 reads SYDVKM. The CDR3 consists of 18 residues. This sample was taken from a study of vaccination and CD4 T cells after COVID-19. Specified treatment: approximately nine-day PBMC culture with coronavirus spike peptide pools or control peptides (ViraFEST assay). Recorded positive PCR dates fall between March and December 2020, preceding US Alpha, Beta and Delta variants. Cultured CD4+ T cells had their DNA profiled by the Oncomine TCR Beta short-read assay. In TCRdb, the PCR reads were re-called with MiXCR into one record per CDR3 protein. The profile shows about 21,000 distinct CDR3 sequences, around half of them singletons.

This receptor was obtained from a human donor who had recovered from COVID-19. The sample was CD4+ T cells from blood, cultured in vitro. The rearrangement uses TRBV28 and TRBJ2-4; possible D gene TRBD1, 6 bases. Written as DNA, the CDR3 is TGTGCCAGCAGTTCCGCGGAGTCGGGACACAAAGCCAAAAACATTCAGTACTTC. It specifies CASSSAESGHKAKNIQYF.